This T cell receptor beta chain was recorded in a study of T cells in Graves' hyperthyroidism and ophthalmopathy. Findings and caveats of the study: Also found in blood were most expanded thyroid clonotypes above 0.001.

Every diagnosis used clinical symptoms, serum thyroxine and TRAb, thyroid ultrasound and orbital computed tomography. This clonotype was found many times. Its antigen remains unidentified. V was pared by 4 bases and J by 2 bases, with 3 bases of the junction left unmatched. This CDR3 has 14 amino acids. From germline, CDR1 is MNHEY and CDR2 SMNVEV (reference sequence). RNA transcripts gave rise to amplified TCR beta CDR3 regions. A set of HTBI primers served as the primers for a first-round RT-PCR of the TCR CDR3. In TCRdb, the multiplex PCR reads were re-called with MiXCR into one record per CDR3 protein. The repertoire includes around 300,000 distinct CDR3 sequences, roughly 15% of them detected once, and 7.8% sits in the top ten.

What was sequenced was blood. V usage is TRBV27 and J usage is TRBJ2-5; 8 bases agree with TRBD1. This receptor was identified in a woman aged 30 to 39 with Graves' hyperthyroidism that later progressed to Graves' ophthalmopathy. The DNA for the CDR3 is TGTGCCAGCAGTTGGACAGGGCTTCAAGAGACCCAGTACTTC. Translation: CASSWTGLQETQYF.